Each of the 22 T cell receptor beta chains below was sequenced from the same sample in a study of cytomegalovirus exposure and HLA in healthy donors. 13 Jbeta primers and 60 Vbeta primers were used for the PCR. This table comes from immunoSEQ multiplex PCR, and its TCRdb copy is limited to in-frame clones, with some not included. Of 95,000 to 150,000 clones listed, around 69% are singletons. Input material: PBMCs. The source of these receptors is a woman in her thirties or forties in good health and CMV-seropositive.

The rearrangement links TRBV10-3 to TRBJ1-1; the D gene is possibly TRBD1 (5 bases). Trimming took off 3 bases at V and 4 bases at J, with 9 bases between the two ends. The CDR3 extends over 13 amino acids. Germline V lookup: CDR1 ENHRY, CDR2 SYGVKD. DNA of the CDR3: TGTGCCATCAGTGACGTCCAGGGCACTGAAGCTTTCTTT. Translated, it gives CAISDVQGTEAFF.

This chain connects TRBV2 to TRBJ2-1; 7 bases fit TRBD1. V shed 9 bases and J 7 bases; nucleotides not matched to a gene: 3. This CDR3 is 11 amino acids long. Per the germline V gene, CDR1 is SNHLY and CDR2 is FYNNEI. The CDR3 sequence: CAREQGNEQFF. CDR3 in DNA: TGTGCCAGGGAACAGGGGAATGAGCAGTTCTTC.

The chain carries TRBV27 and TRBJ1-1; 7 bases line up with TRBD1. V lost 3 bases and J lost 1; bases outside the gene matches: 11. Per the germline V gene, CDR1 is MNHEY and CDR2 is SMNVEV (reference sequence). The CDR3 runs to 17 residues. The CDR3 bases are TGTGCCAGCAGTTTTTGGGAGACAGGGAAGGGGAACACTGAAGCTTTCTTT. This encodes CASSFWETGKGNTEAFF.

This clone came up a few times. The CDR3 coding sequence is TGTGCCAGCAGTGCTGTCGGTAGCGGAAATGAGCAGTTCTTC. Protein product: CASSAVGSGNEQFF. This chain links TRBV6-1 with TRBJ2-1; D might be TRBD2 (6 bases). Per germline, CDR1 MNHNS and CDR2 SASEGT. CDR3 length: 14 amino acids. V was trimmed by 4 bases and J by 7 bases, leaving 14 bases between them.

This chain links TRBV27 with TRBJ2-5, with D perhaps TRBD1 (6 bases). CDR1 and CDR2 from the germline V gene are MNHEY and SMNVEV (reference sequence). With 8 bases removed from V and 5 bases from J, the gap between germline ends came to 12 bases. The CDR3 runs to 12 residues. The CDR3 spells CASRQEPETQYF. CDR3 in DNA: TGTGCCAGCCGACAGGAGCCGGAGACCCAGTACTTC.

The rearrangement joins TRBV7-2 to TRBJ2-3; 8 positions agree with TRBD2. The CDR3 spans 13 residues. After removal of 5 bases from V and 5 bases from J, the junction contained 3 bases not matched to a gene. The germline V gene encodes CDR1 SGHTA and CDR2 FQGNSA. The CDR3 loop is CASSTAGVDTQYF. The CDR3 coding sequence is TGTGCCAGCAGCACAGCGGGAGTAGATACGCAGTATTTT.

CDR3 bases: TGTGCCAGCAGGGGGACAGGCAACACCGGGGAGCTGTTTTTT. It yields the protein CASRGTGNTGELFF. This rearrangement joins TRBV27 to TRBJ2-2, with 8 bases fitting TRBD1. The CDR3 has 14 residues. V trimming: 6 bases; J trimming: 2 bases; junction bases outside the gene matches: 2. Germline CDR1 reads MNHEY; CDR2 reads SMNVEV (reference sequence).

J is TRBJ1-5 and V is TRBV27, with TRBD1 as a possible D gene (5 bases). The germline CDR1 and CDR2 sequences are MNHEY and SMNVEV (reference sequence). Trimming left V 4 bases short and J 6 bases short, with 13 bases between. The CDR3 consists of 14 residues. CDR3 nucleotide sequence: TGTGCCAGCAGTTCCGCTCAGGGAACTCAGCCCCAGCATTTT. Amino acids: CASSSAQGTQPQHF.

V is TRBV28 and J is TRBJ2-7; 7 bases line up with TRBD2. Trimming removed 7 bases from V and 4 bases from J; junction bases left unmatched: 10. The CDR3 has 14 amino acids. Germline V gene sequence: CDR1 MDHEN, CDR2 SYDVKM. CDR3 DNA sequence: TGTGCCAGCACCCGAGGACTAGAAACTTACGAGCAGTACTTC. Its protein product is CASTRGLETYEQYF.

The chain couples TRBV19 to TRBJ2-3; 11 bases are a match to TRBD1. The CDR3 covers 14 residues. The J segment lost 3 bases and the V segment lost 11 bases, leaving 7 bases of the junction unmatched. CDR1 and CDR2 (germline): LNHDA, SQIVND (reference sequence). The CDR3 reads CAVSGQGATDTQYF. The CDR3 nucleotides read TGTGCCGTGTCTGGACAGGGGGCAACAGATACGCAGTATTTT.

In this sample, this clone turned up a few times. The chain has TRBV27 and TRBJ1-5; D might be TRBD1 (5 bases). The CDR3 sequence is 12 residues long. Germline V gene data show CDR1 as MNHEY and CDR2 as SMNVEV (reference sequence). Trimming removed 4 bases at V and 9 bases at J, with 10 bases between. In DNA form, the CDR3 reads TGTGCCAGCAGTTCGCAGGGTTTGCCCCAGCATTTT. It translates to CASSSQGLPQHF.

This sequence joins TRBV30 and TRBJ2-5; 7 bases are a match to TRBD2. The ends lost 4 bases at V and 4 bases at J; junction bases unmatched: 3. The CDR3 extends over 12 amino acids. Looked up from germline, CDR1 is GTSNPN and CDR2 is SVGIG (reference sequence). The CDR3 nucleotides are TGTGCCTGGAAAAGGGAGGGAGAGACCCAGTACTTC. The encoded protein is CAWKREGETQYF. The full variable domain, with the rest looked up from reference TRBV30 and TRBJ2-5, is SQTIHQWPATLVQPVGSPLSLECTVEGTSNPNLYWYRQAAGRGLQLLFYSVGIGQISSEVPQNLSASRPQDRQFILSSKKLLLSDSGFYLCAWKREGETQYFGPGTRLLVL.

J is TRBJ2-7 and V is TRBV6-6; 7 bases align to TRBD1. Germline-derived CDR1 and CDR2 are MNHNY and SVGAGI (reference sequence). The CDR3 extends over 14 amino acids. V lost 0 bases to trimming and J lost 5 bases; unmatched junction nucleotides: 4. For the CDR3, the DNA is TGTGCCAGCAGTTACTCGGAACAGGGGAACGAGCAGTACTTC. It encodes CASSYSEQGNEQYF.

The chain combines TRBV4-1 with TRBJ1-5; 10 positions match TRBD1. This CDR3 contains 19 residues. Losses at the gene ends were 7 bases for V and 1 base for J; bases not matched to a gene: 16. Germline CDR1 reads MGHRA; CDR2 reads YSYEKL. CDR3 in DNA: TGCGCCAGCATATGTAGGGGAGACAGGGGGCTTCTCAGCAATCAGCCCCAGCATTTT. Protein sequence: CASICRGDRGLLSNQPQHF.

The chain joins TRBV9 to TRBJ1-1; weak D call: TRBD1 (5 bases). The CDR3 loop spans 13 amino acids. With 6 bases removed from V and 4 bases from J, the gap between germline ends came to 13 bases. Germline values: CDR1 SGDLS, CDR2 YYNGEE. The CDR3 spells CASTPARATEAFF. CDR3 coding DNA: TGTGCCAGCACCCCCGCCAGGGCCACTGAAGCTTTCTTT.

Comments on this clone: At one end the junction does not follow the germline gene, possibly because of a read error. The chain joins TRBV6-1 to TRBJ1-6; the match to TRBD1 covers 9 bases. CDR3 length equals 15 residues. Germline V gives CDR1 MNHNS, CDR2 SASEGT. This CDR3 reads CASSEETGGSAGGDF. The CDR3, as DNA: TGTGCCAGCAGTGAAGAGACAGGGGGGTCCGCCGGCGGCGACTTT.

J is TRBJ1-1 and V is TRBV7-2; weak D call: TRBD1 (6 bases). V was trimmed by 6 bases and J by 6 bases, leaving 17 bases between them. The germline V gene has CDR1 SGHTA and CDR2 FQGNSA. The CDR3 runs to 14 residues. CDR3 DNA: TGTGCCAGCAGTCCAGGGAGGGGGAGAGCTGAAGCTTTCTTT. Its translation is CASSPGRGRAEAFF.

This clone was recorded only once. This chain joins TRBV29-1 and TRBJ2-5; tentatively, D is TRBD1 (6 bases). In germline, CDR1 is SQVTM, CDR2 ANQGSEA. V gave up 3 bases and J gave up 2 bases, with 16 bases separating them. CDR3 length: 15 amino acids. CDR3 sequence reads: CSVDWSYRVQETQYF. The CDR3, as DNA: TGCAGCGTTGATTGGTCCTACAGGGTTCAAGAGACCCAGTACTTC. Full variable domain (missing parts from reference TRBV29-1 and TRBJ2-5): SAVISQKPSRDICQRGTSLTIQCQVDSQVTMMFWYRQQPGQSLTLIATANQGSEATYESGFVIDKFPISRPNLTFSTLTVSNMSPEDSSIYLCSVDWSYRVQETQYFGPGTRLLVL.

This clone showed up just a few times. The rearrangement links TRBV19 to TRBJ2-7; D might be TRBD2 (5 bases). The CDR3 extends over 13 amino acids. Germline-derived CDR1 and CDR2 are LNHDA and SQIVND (reference sequence). The ends were cut back, 3 bases at V and 4 bases at J, with 10 bases in the middle. The chain's CDR3 is CASSMDGRYEQYF. DNA for the CDR3: TGTGCCAGTAGTATGGATGGGAGATACGAGCAGTACTTC.

V usage is TRBV28 and J usage is TRBJ1-2; 7 bases match TRBD1. CDR1 is MDHEN and CDR2 is SYDVKM in the germline V gene. This CDR3 is 18 amino acids long. V was pared by 5 bases and J by 6 bases, with 21 bases of the junction left unmatched. This CDR3 reads CASSPFTLPGQRGDGYTF. The CDR3 DNA reads TGTGCCAGCAGTCCCTTCACTCTCCCGGGACAGAGGGGCGATGGCTACACCTTC.

The sample holds a few counts of this clone. DNA for the CDR3: TGTGCCAGCAGTTCTCTTAGCGGGCTTAAAGAGACCCAGTACTTC. Translated: CASSSLSGLKETQYF. The chain carries TRBV6-5 and TRBJ2-5, with 7 positions matching TRBD2. V lost 4 bases to trimming and J lost 3 bases; unmatched junction nucleotides: 8. Germline CDR1 and CDR2: MNHEY and SVGAGI. This CDR3 is 15 amino acids long.

The chain uses TRBV2 and TRBJ1-3; 7 nucleotides align to TRBD1. This CDR3 is 17 amino acids long. V shed 3 bases, J shed 0 bases, and the junction held 8 bases outside the gene matches. The germline CDR1 and CDR2 sequences are SNHLY and FYNNEI. CDR3 in amino acids: CASSEFARGISGNTIYF. CDR3 in DNA: TGTGCCAGCAGTGAGTTTGCCAGGGGGATCTCTGGAAACACCATATATTTT.